This TCR beta chain was recovered during a study of blood T cell repertoires in COVID-19 (dated by TCRdb to about 2020). In terms of the full investigation: Samples covering the acute and convalescent phases of COVID-19 were provided by collaborators in the United States, Italy and Spain. Subjects who had been exposed to COVID-19, were actively infected with it, or had recovered from it provided the deeply sampled blood TCRbeta repertoires that made up the dataset. Where available, HLA class I and class II types were taken from metadata supplied by the sample provider and were not determined by assay-based typing. A freely available public database, intended as a resource for researchers studying the immune response to SARS-CoV-2, is where the repertoires were released. The material from the prospective study consisted of cDNA or gDNA derived from T cells, B-cell-depleted T cells, or PBMCs. The samples were drawn from two sources: the first 160 participants of the ongoing ImmuneRACE study, and 950 to 1,500 subjects contributed by 6 global collaborators. Nearly every sample came with metadata listing a de-identified subject ID, COVID-19 status, age in years and sex. The investigation overall reported the following: Clinical and demographic metadata were provided uncurated, with the amount varying by source and participant.

The CDR3 holds 16 amino acids from the cysteine to the phenylalanine. The read is trimmed to its CDR3 DNA, 48 bases read in frame from base 1. V drops 2 bases and J drops 0 bases, leaving 8 bases in between. The germline V gene (reference sequence) provides CDR1 LNHDA and CDR2 SQIVND. The collaborating institutions used their own protocols to collect whole blood in K2EDTA tubes. For TCRbeta analysis, collaborators shipped samples as frozen whole blood, isolated PBMCs, or DNA extracted from either of those sample types. Note on this clone: The clone's antigen remains unknown. No qualities accompany the bases; no much larger clone lies one base away.

The immunoSEQ Assay, a bias-controlled multiplex PCR, was used to amplify TCRbeta CDR3 regions from genomic DNA. Under the source paper's analysis protocol: The number of nucleated cells in each sample was estimated from the amplification of reference gene primers within the assay. To quantify the absolute abundance of each unique TCRbeta CDR3 rearrangement, sequence reads were collapsed and filtered. For each sample, productive Simpson clonality was calculated as the square root of Simpson's diversity index over productive rearrangements. TCRdb holds this immuneACCESS table with in-frame rearrangements only. Some clones are missing; in checked studies, unresolved V genes explain under half, and the rest has no known cause. The DNA was the basis for D and trimming; V, J and clone size are from that table. The sample contains approximately 220,000 clones, about 82% of them found a single time. The top ten clones comprise 10% of the sample.

This receptor chain uses TRBV19 and TRBJ1-6, with the D gene call left open. The clonotype was recovered from a woman aged 80 or over with acute or convalescent COVID-19. Sequences were obtained from peripheral blood. Read as DNA, the sequence is TGTGCCAGTAGTATACAACTTAGCTCCTATAATTCACCCCTCCACTTT. This codes for CASSIQLSSYNSPLHF.